The 11 T cell receptor beta chains below come from one sample, sequenced in a study of cytomegalovirus exposure and HLA in healthy donors. Vbeta (60) and Jbeta (13) primers were used in the PCR. Profiling relied on immunoSEQ multiplex PCR, and the TCRdb table lists in-frame clones only, not all of them. The sample lists around 180,000 clones; around 79% were seen once. Material: PBMCs. The receptors derive from a woman in her fifties or sixties in good health and CMV-seronegative.

The rearrangement uses TRBV6-1 and TRBJ1-4; D might be TRBD1 (5 bases). In germline, CDR1 is MNHNS, CDR2 SASEGT. Deletions cut 7 bases from V and 6 bases from J, with 18 bases between. The length of the CDR3 is 15 residues. The CDR3 reads CASNLSPGLDEKLFF. The CDR3 nucleotides are TGTGCCAGCAATCTATCGCCGGGACTGGATGAAAAACTGTTTTTT.

This chain joins TRBV9 and TRBJ2-7, with D tentatively TRBD1 (6 bases). Per the germline V gene, CDR1 is SGDLS and CDR2 is YYNGEE. This CDR3 spans 14 amino acids. Deletions cut 4 bases from V and 2 bases from J, with 13 bases between. The DNA for the CDR3 is TGTGCCAGCAGCACCCGGGACATCCCCTACGAGCAGTACTTC. The encoded protein is CASSTRDIPYEQYF.

The V and J genes are TRBV2 and TRBJ2-3; maybe TRBD2 (5 bases). From germline, CDR1 is SNHLY and CDR2 FYNNEI. The CDR3 contains 12 residues. The V gene lost 7 bases and the J gene lost 4 bases, with 9 bases spanning the gap. CDR3 sequence: CASKGDPDTQYF. The CDR3 nucleotides are TGTGCCAGCAAGGGAGATCCAGATACGCAGTATTTT. The variable domain in full, with the rest retrieved from reference TRBV2 and TRBJ2-3, is EPEVTQTPSHQVTQMGQEVILRCVPISNHLYFYWYRQILGQKVEFLVSFYNNEISEKSEIFDDQFSVERPDGSNFTLKIRSTKLEDSAMYFCASKGDPDTQYFGPGTRLTVL.

The chain uses TRBV10-2 and TRBJ2-7, with D possibly TRBD2 on 5 matching bases. The CDR3 length is 16 residues. Trimming left V 5 bases short and J 3 bases short, with 20 bases between. Germline V gene lookup returns CDR1 WSHSY and CDR2 SAAADI. This CDR3 reads CASSFDKGLTYYEQYF. CDR3 coding DNA: TGCGCCAGCAGTTTTGATAAAGGACTTACTTACTACGAGCAGTACTTC.

The sample holds a few counts of this clone. The chain links TRBV28 to TRBJ2-1; D remains ambiguous. There are 15 residues in the CDR3. V lost 4 bases, J lost 4 bases, and 14 bases lay in between. In germline, CDR1 is MDHEN, CDR2 SYDVKM. The CDR3: CASSSHEAPYNEQFF. CDR3 in DNA: TGTGCCAGCAGTTCCCACGAAGCGCCATACAATGAGCAGTTCTTC.

The rearrangement links TRBV28 to TRBJ2-7, with 7 bases that match TRBD1. Germline CDR1 is MDHEN and CDR2 is SYDVKM. Trimming cost V 2 bases and J 3 bases; bases outside gene matches: 4. The length of the CDR3 is 14 residues. The CDR3 coding sequence is TGTGCCAGCAGTTTACGAGGGGGCAGCTACGAGCAGTACTTC. As protein: CASSLRGGSYEQYF.

This chain links TRBV5-1 with TRBJ1-5; D might be TRBD1 (6 bases). V was pared by 2 bases and J by 0 bases, with 12 bases between. This CDR3 contains 16 residues. The germline gives CDR1 SGHRS, CDR2 YFSETQ. The CDR3 DNA is TGCGCCAGCAGCTTATTGCCAGGGGCTAGCAATCAGCCCCAGCATTTT. Translated, it gives CASSLLPGASNQPQHF.

The V gene is TRBV27, the J gene TRBJ1-1; 9 positions match TRBD1. There are 17 residues in the CDR3. CDR1 and CDR2 (germline): MNHEY, SMNVEV (reference sequence). V was clipped by 3 bases and J by 0 bases; unmatched bases: 8. CDR3 sequence (DNA): TGTGCCAGCAGTTTTGACAGGGGGACCCGCATGAACACTGAAGCTTTCTTT. It yields the protein CASSFDRGTRMNTEAFF.

The V gene is TRBV28, the J gene TRBJ2-3; possible D gene TRBD2, 5 bases. V dropped 6 bases and J dropped 3 bases, with 10 bases sitting between them. Germline V gene lookup returns CDR1 MDHEN and CDR2 SYDVKM. CDR3 length equals 13 residues. The CDR3 reads CASSPPGTDTQYF. The DNA of the CDR3 is TGTGCCAGCAGCCCCCCGGGGACAGATACGCAGTATTTT. Variable domain in full (rest from reference TRBV28 and TRBJ2-3): DVKVTQSSRYLVKRTGEKVFLECVQDMDHENMFWYRQDPGLGLRLIYFSYDVKMKEKGDIPEGYSVSREKKERFSLILESASTNQTSMYLCASSPPGTDTQYFGPGTRLTVL.

This clone occurred once. This sequence joins TRBV7-2 and TRBJ1-5; 8 bases agree with TRBD1. V was pared by 8 bases and J by 1 base, with 7 bases of the junction left unmatched. Germline V CDR1 and CDR2: SGHTA, FQGNSA. The length of the CDR3 is 15 residues. The CDR3 DNA reads as TGTGCCAGCGCAGGACAGGGAGGGAGCAATCAGCCCCAGCATTTT. Its protein product is CASAGQGGSNQPQHF.

The chain uses TRBV20-1 and TRBJ2-7; D perhaps matches TRBD1 (6 bases). Germline values: CDR1 DFQATT, CDR2 SNEGSKA (reference sequence). V was shortened by 4 bases and J by 5 bases, with 9 bases between the two germline ends. The CDR3 loop spans 11 amino acids. The CDR3 DNA is TGCAGTGCTAAGCAGGGGAACGAGCAGTACTTC. This sequence encodes CSAKQGNEQYF.